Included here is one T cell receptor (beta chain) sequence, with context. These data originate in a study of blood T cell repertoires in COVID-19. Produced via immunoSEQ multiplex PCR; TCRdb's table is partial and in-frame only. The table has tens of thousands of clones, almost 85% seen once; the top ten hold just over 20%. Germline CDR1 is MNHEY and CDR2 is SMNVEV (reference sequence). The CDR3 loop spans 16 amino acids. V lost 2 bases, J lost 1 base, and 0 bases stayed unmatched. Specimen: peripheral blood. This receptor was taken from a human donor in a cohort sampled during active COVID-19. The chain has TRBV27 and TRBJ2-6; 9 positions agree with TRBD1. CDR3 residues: CASSLGTGSGANVLTF. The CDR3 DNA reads TGTGCCAGCAGTTTAGGGACAGGGTCTGGGGCCAACGTCCTGACTTTC.